This T cell receptor beta chain appears in the sequencing data of a study of identical twins. Study-wide findings and caveats: Researchers caution that invariant MAIT and iNKT cells could partly confound zero-insertion analyses.

This clonotype was observed many times. Its antigen remains unidentified. The donors were all healthy and Caucasian. A universal primer site arose from template switching, and cDNA bore unique molecular identifiers. TCRdb used MiXCR to reprocess the 5' RACE reads, holding one entry per CDR3 protein. Counted here are hundreds of thousands of distinct CDR3 sequences, 8.6% occurring once; the ten biggest clones make up approximately 0.94%. CDR1 and CDR2 from the germline V gene are SGHVS and FQNEAQ. The CDR3 has 12 residues. The V and J ends lost 2 bases and 8 bases respectively, with 9 bases between them. The sample was also linked to a second study, of yellow fever vaccine responses in identical twins. As that study records: Twins' T cell vaccine responses reportedly looked partly convergent, partly personalized.

Sequencing input: PBMCs. This TCR was recovered from a woman under 30 in good health. V usage is TRBV7-8 and J usage is TRBJ1-2, with D possibly TRBD1 on 6 matching bases. In nucleotides, the CDR3 is TGTGCCAGCAGCTTAAGCCAGGGGGGCTACACCTTC. Translated, it gives CASSLSQGGYTF.